The clone carrying this T cell receptor (beta chain) showed up many times. Antigen unknown. With iRepertoire HTBI primers and Arm-PCR of CDR3 regions, TCR beta libraries were built. TCRdb reanalysed the multiplex PCR reads using MiXCR and keeps one entry per CDR3 protein. Found here are approximately 400,000 distinct CDR3 sequences, approximately 15% of them singletons; the top ten hold around 15%. This CDR3 has 11 amino acids. The V gene lost 3 bases and the J gene lost 5 bases, with 8 bases spanning the gap. CDR1 and CDR2 from the germline V gene are GTSNPN and SVGIG (reference sequence). Described time point: newly diagnosed GD, antithyroid drugs for less than 3 months. PBMCs were the source of the RNA used for TCR sequencing. In each case, Graves' disease was diagnosed per American Thyroid Association guidelines. The data stem from a study of regulatory T cells in long-lasting Graves disease. Study-wide results and limits: New patients shared approximately 1,000 public clonotypes, and persistent patients shared more, with about 2,700.

In addition, the sample was reused for a study of T cells in Graves' hyperthyroidism and ophthalmopathy. Per that study: The study used the HTBI primer set for a first-round RT-PCR of the TCR CDR3.

The sample consisted of peripheral blood mononuclear cells (PBMCs), taken at new diagnosis, from a patient treated with antithyroid drugs. This receptor was obtained from a woman in her 30s with Graves disease. This chain joins TRBV30 and TRBJ2-7; D perhaps matches TRBD2 (5 bases). The CDR3 bases are TGTGCCTGGAGCCGGGAACACGAGCAGTACTTC. It encodes CAWSREHEQYF.